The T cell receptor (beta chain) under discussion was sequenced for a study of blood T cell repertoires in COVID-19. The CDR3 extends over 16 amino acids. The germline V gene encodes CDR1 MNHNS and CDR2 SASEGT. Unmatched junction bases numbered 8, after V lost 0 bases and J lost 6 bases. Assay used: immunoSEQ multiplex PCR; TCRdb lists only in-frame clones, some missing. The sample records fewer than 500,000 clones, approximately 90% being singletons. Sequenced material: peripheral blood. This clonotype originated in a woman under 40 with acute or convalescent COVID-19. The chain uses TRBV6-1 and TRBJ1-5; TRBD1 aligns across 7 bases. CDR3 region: CASSEALYRGGQPQHF. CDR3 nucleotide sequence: TGTGCCAGCAGTGAAGCGCTTTACAGGGGAGGTCAGCCCCAGCATTTT.